The 14 T cell receptor beta chains listed next were all sequenced from one sample in a study of beta chain features in type 1 diabetes (dated by TCRdb to between 2017 and 2018). Points the paper makes about the study in general: Type 1 diabetes patients showed a moderate but significant shortening of TCRB CDR3 length in all four CD4+ subsets.

The protocol used for the library was the immunoSEQ multiplex PCR assay. The entire isolated RNA was reverse transcribed using the High Capacity cDNA Reverse Transcription Kit, and thus expressed TCRB transcripts were sequenced. The immuneACCESS repertoire file appears here via TCRdb, limited to in-frame rearrangements. These files lack a portion of the clones; in checked studies, under half of the deficit traces to unresolved V genes, and the cause of the others is not known. This sample comprises 350,000 to 450,000 clones, 10% to 15% of them detected only once. Around 0.01% of the sample rests with the top ten. Their antigen targets remain unknown. Sequenced: naive CD4+ T cells from blood. Sample cell subset or site, as interpreted from the label and publication: true naive CD4+ T cells. These receptors all stem from a young woman with type 1 diabetes.

This clone was seen only a few times. The V call is TRBV11-2, the J call TRBJ2-1; a weak D match, TRBD2 (7 bases). Trimming left V 5 bases short and J 9 bases short, with 11 bases between. The CDR3 is 12 residues long. The germline V gene has CDR1 SGHAT and CDR2 FQNNGV. This chain's CDR3 is CASSRGAIEQFF. Here the CDR3 DNA reads TGTGCCAGCAGCCGGGGGGCTATTGAGCAGTTCTTC.

This clone was seen a handful of times. The chain carries TRBV4-1 and TRBJ2-7; 13 bases are shared with TRBD2. The germline CDR1 and CDR2 sequences are MGHRA and YSYEKL. The trim removed 4 bases at V and 7 bases at J, leaving 7 bases unmatched. The CDR3 covers 15 residues. The CDR3 region is CASSRGLAGAKEQYF. Written as DNA, the CDR3 is TGCGCCAGCAGCCGTGGACTAGCGGGAGCAAAGGAGCAGTACTTC.

The sample holds a few counts of this clone. The J gene is TRBJ1-4, the V gene TRBV7-2; 7 positions agree with TRBD1. Germline CDR1 is SGHTA and CDR2 is FQGNSA. The V segment lost 0 bases and the J segment 14 bases; nucleotides outside the gene matches: 3. The CDR3 covers 12 residues. CDR3 loop: CASSLALGQLFF. The DNA for the CDR3 is TGTGCCAGCAGCTTAGCGCTGGGACAGCTGTTTTTT.

This clone was detected only a few times. J is TRBJ1-1 and V is TRBV14, with TRBD1 matching over 7 bases. The CDR3 consists of 15 residues. The trim removed 0 bases at V and 3 bases at J, leaving 4 bases unmatched. From germline, CDR1 is SGHDN and CDR2 FVKESK. CDR3 region: CASSQDGGGHTEAFF. For the CDR3, the DNA is TGTGCCAGCAGCCAAGATGGAGGGGGCCACACTGAAGCTTTCTTT.

CDR3 nucleotides: TGTGCCAGCTCAGAGGACAGCTCCTATGGCTACACCTTC. Translated: CASSEDSSYGYTF. This chain links TRBV18 with TRBJ1-2, with D possibly being TRBD1 (6 bases). Germline assignment: CDR1 KGHSH and CDR2 LQKENI. V lost 5 bases to trimming and J lost 4 bases, with 11 bases between them. The CDR3 loop spans 13 amino acids.

This clone has a handful of counts. The chain couples TRBV10-3 to TRBJ1-1, with a weak D call TRBD1 (5 bases). Germline values: CDR1 ENHRY, CDR2 SYGVKD. The CDR3 is 14 amino acids. Trimming took off 1 base at V and 1 base at J, with 7 bases between the two ends. Written as DNA, the CDR3 is TGTGCCATCAGTGAGTACGACAGGAACACTGAAGCTTTCTTT. Translating it yields CAISEYDRNTEAFF.

The chain links TRBV19 to TRBJ1-2; no reliable D call. The ends were cut back, 10 bases at V and 7 bases at J, with 25 bases in the middle. This CDR3 comprises 15 residues. CDR1 LNHDA and CDR2 SQIVND come from the germline V gene (reference sequence). CDR3 bases: TGTGCCACCGGAATCAGCACGGTTTGGGAGGGTGGCTACACCTTC. It yields the protein CATGISTVWEGGYTF.

The rearrangement links TRBV5-1 to TRBJ1-1, with D perhaps TRBD1 (6 bases). The CDR3 sequence is 14 residues long. Germline V gives CDR1 SGHRS, CDR2 YFSETQ. With 2 bases removed from V and 1 base from J, the gap between germline ends came to 9 bases. This chain's CDR3 is CASSLQGWNTEAFF. The CDR3 region has the DNA TGCGCCAGCAGCTTACAGGGCTGGAACACTGAAGCTTTCTTT.

This clone was detected a few times. In nucleotides, the CDR3 is TGTGCCAGCAGCGGGGGGGGGATGGCCGGAAACACCATATATTTT. It is translated as CASSGGGMAGNTIYF. The chain is built from TRBV28 and TRBJ1-3; D may be TRBD1 (5 bases). Germline V gene lookup returns CDR1 MDHEN and CDR2 SYDVKM. This CDR3 spans 15 amino acids. The V end was cut by 6 bases, the J end by 4 bases, with 16 bases between.

This clone appeared a few times. The V gene is TRBV30, the J gene TRBJ2-5; 7 positions agree with TRBD2. The J segment lost 9 bases and the V segment lost 8 bases, leaving 21 bases of the junction unmatched. The CDR3 length is 15 residues. The germline V gene has CDR1 GTSNPN and CDR2 SVGIG (reference sequence). The CDR3: CASHLGGRALKAQYF. DNA for the CDR3: TGTGCCAGTCACCTAGGCGGGAGAGCCCTGAAGGCCCAGTACTTC.

The chain carries TRBV29-1 and TRBJ1-1; TRBD1 aligns across 7 bases. Trimming at V came to 6 bases and at J to 6 bases, leaving 13 bases not matched to a gene. The CDR3 extends over 14 amino acids. The V gene's germline CDR1 is SQVTM and CDR2 ANQGSEA. DNA of the CDR3: TGCAGCGTAGATCGACAGGGAAAGAGCCCTGAAGCTTTCTTT. The encoded protein is CSVDRQGKSPEAFF. Variable domain in full (rest from reference TRBV29-1 and TRBJ1-1): SAVISQKPSRDICQRGTSLTIQCQVDSQVTMMFWYRQQPGQSLTLIATANQGSEATYESGFVIDKFPISRPNLTFSTLTVSNMSPEDSSIYLCSVDRQGKSPEAFFGQGTRLTVV.

A few counts support this clone. This sequence joins TRBV6-6 and TRBJ2-7, with 8 bases matching TRBD1. The ends lost 4 bases at V and 5 bases at J; junction bases unmatched: 10. This CDR3 has 15 amino acids. CDR1 MNHNY and CDR2 SVGAGI come from the germline V gene (reference sequence). CDR3 nucleotide sequence: TGTGCCAGCAGTTCCCCGGGGACAGGCTTCGACGAGCAGTACTTC. This codes for CASSSPGTGFDEQYF.

In this sample, this clone turned up a few times. This chain links TRBV19 with TRBJ2-5; 7 bases align to TRBD1. CDR1 is LNHDA and CDR2 is SQIVND in the germline V gene (reference sequence). The CDR3 extends over 16 amino acids. The V gene end was trimmed by 5 bases and the J gene end by 1 base; junction bases not matched to a gene: 10. As DNA, the CDR3 is TGTGCCAGTAGTCTTCTCCTCCGGGACAGCCAAGAGACCCAGTACTTC. It encodes CASSLLLRDSQETQYF.

V gene TRBV9 combines with J gene TRBJ2-2; 8 bases line up with TRBD1. The trim removed 7 bases at V and 1 base at J, leaving 15 bases unmatched. The length of the CDR3 is 18 residues. CDR1 is SGDLS and CDR2 is YYNGEE in the germline V gene. The CDR3 region is CASATAGGAGLNTGELFF. The DNA for the CDR3 is TGTGCCAGCGCCACTGCAGGGGGCGCGGGGCTGAACACCGGGGAGCTGTTTTTT.